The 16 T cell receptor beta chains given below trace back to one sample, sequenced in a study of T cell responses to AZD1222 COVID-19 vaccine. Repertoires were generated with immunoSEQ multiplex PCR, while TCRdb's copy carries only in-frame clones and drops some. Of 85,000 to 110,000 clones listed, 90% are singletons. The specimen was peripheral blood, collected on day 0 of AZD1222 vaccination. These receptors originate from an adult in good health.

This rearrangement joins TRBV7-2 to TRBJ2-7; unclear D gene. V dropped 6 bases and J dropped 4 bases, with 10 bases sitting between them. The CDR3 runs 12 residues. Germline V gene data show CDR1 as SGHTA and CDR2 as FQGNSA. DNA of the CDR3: TGTGCCAGCAGACTCACACAATACGAGCAGTACTTC. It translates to CASRLTQYEQYF.

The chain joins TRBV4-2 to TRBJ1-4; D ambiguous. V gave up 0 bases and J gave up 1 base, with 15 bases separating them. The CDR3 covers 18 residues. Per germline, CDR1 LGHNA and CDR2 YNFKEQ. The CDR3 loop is CASSQDPAGLVTNEKLFF. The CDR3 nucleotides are TGTGCCAGCAGCCAAGATCCGGCGGGCCTGGTAACTAATGAAAAACTGTTTTTT.

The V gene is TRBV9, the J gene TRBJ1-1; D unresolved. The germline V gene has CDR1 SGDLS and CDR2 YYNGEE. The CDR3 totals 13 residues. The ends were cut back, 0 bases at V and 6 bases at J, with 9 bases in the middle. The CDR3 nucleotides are TGTGCCAGCAGCGTAGGCGTTGGGGCTGAAGCTTTCTTT. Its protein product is CASSVGVGAEAFF.

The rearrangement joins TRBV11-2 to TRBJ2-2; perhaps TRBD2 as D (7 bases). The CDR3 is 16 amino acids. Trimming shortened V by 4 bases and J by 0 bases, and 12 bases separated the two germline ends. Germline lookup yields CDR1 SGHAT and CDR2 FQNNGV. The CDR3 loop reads CASSSPGGPNTGELFF. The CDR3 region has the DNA TGTGCCAGCAGCTCCCCGGGGGGCCCGAACACCGGGGAGCTGTTTTTT.

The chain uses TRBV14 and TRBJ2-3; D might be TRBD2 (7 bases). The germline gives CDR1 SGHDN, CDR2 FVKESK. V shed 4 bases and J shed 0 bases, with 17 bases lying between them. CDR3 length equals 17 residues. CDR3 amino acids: CASSPLLGGASTDTQYF. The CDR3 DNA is TGTGCCAGCAGCCCCCTACTTGGGGGGGCAAGCACAGATACGCAGTATTTT. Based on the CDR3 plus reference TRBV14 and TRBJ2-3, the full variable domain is EAGVTQFPSHSVIEKGQTVTLRCDPISGHDNLYWYRRVMGKEIKFLLHFVKESKQDESGMPNNRFLAERTGGTYSTLKVQPAELEDSGVYFCASSPLLGGASTDTQYFGPGTRLTVL.

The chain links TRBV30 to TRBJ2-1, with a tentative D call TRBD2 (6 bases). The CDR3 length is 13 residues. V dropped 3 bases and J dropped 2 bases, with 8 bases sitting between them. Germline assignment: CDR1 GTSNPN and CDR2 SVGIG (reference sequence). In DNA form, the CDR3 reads TGTGCCTGGAGCCCGGGGGCCTACAATGAGCAGTTCTTC. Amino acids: CAWSPGAYNEQFF.

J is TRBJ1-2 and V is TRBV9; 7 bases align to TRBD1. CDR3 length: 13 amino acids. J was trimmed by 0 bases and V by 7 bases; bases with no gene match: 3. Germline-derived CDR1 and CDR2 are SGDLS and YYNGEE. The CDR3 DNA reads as TGTGCCAGCTCGACAGGGACTAACTATGGCTACACCTTC. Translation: CASSTGTNYGYTF.

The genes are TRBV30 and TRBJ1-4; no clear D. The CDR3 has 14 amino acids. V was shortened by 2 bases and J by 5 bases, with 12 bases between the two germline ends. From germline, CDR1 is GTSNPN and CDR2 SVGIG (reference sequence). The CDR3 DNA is TGTGCCTGGAGTAAGTTAGGGCAAAATGAAAAACTGTTTTTT. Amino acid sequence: CAWSKLGQNEKLFF.

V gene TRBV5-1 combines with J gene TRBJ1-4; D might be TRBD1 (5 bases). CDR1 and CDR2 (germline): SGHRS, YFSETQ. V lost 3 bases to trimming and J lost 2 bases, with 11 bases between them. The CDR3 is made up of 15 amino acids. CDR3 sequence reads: CASSSRGGTNEKLFF. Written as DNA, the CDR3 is TGCGCCAGCAGCTCCCGCGGGGGGACTAATGAAAAACTGTTTTTT.

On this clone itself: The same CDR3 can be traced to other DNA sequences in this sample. For the CDR3, the DNA is TGCGCCAGCAGCTTGGCTGGGACACCATACAATGAGCAGTTCTTC. It yields the protein CASSLAGTPYNEQFF. This chain links TRBV5-1 with TRBJ2-1; possibly TRBD1 for D (6 bases). This CDR3 has 15 amino acids. The V gene lost 0 bases and the J gene lost 4 bases, with 11 bases spanning the gap. Germline values: CDR1 SGHRS, CDR2 YFSETQ. The whole variable domain, filled in from reference TRBV5-1 and TRBJ2-1, reads KAGVTQTPRYLIKTRGQQVTLSCSPISGHRSVSWYQQTPGQGLQFLFEYFSETQRNKGNFPGRFSGRQFSNSRSEMNVSTLELGDSALYLCASSLAGTPYNEQFFGPGTRLTVL.

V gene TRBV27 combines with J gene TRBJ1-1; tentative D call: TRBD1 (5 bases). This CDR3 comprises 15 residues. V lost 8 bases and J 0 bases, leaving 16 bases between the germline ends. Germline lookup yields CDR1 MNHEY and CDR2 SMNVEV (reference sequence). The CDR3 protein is CASGRGTQLNTEAFF. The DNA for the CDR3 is TGTGCCAGCGGGAGAGGGACTCAGTTGAACACTGAAGCTTTCTTT.

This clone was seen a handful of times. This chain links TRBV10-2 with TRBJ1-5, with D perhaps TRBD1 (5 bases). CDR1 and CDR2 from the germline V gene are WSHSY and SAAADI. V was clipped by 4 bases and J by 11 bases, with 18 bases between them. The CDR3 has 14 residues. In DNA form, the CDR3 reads TGCGCCAGCAGTGGGGGACGGCCCGGATCGGCCCAGCATTTT. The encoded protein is CASSGGRPGSAQHF.

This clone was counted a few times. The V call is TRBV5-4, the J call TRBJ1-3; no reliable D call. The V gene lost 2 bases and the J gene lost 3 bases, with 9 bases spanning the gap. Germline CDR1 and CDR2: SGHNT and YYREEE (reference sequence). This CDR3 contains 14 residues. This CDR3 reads CASSFNGFGNTIYF. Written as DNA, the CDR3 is TGTGCCAGCAGCTTTAATGGGTTTGGAAACACCATATATTTT.

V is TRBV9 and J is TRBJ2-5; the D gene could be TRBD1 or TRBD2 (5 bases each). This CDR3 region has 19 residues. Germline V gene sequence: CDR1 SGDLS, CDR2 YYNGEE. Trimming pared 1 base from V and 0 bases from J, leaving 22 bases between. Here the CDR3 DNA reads TGTGCCAGCAGCGTATCCCCCATCGGGGCTAGCTCTAACCAAGAGACCCAGTACTTC. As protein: CASSVSPIGASSNQETQYF.

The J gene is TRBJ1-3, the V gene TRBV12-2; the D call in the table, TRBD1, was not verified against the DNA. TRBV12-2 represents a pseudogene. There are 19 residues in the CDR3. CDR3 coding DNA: TGTGCAAGTCGCTCCGGTCCCACGGACAGGGGAAGGACTGGAAACACCATATATTTT. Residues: CASRSGPTDRGRTGNTIYF.

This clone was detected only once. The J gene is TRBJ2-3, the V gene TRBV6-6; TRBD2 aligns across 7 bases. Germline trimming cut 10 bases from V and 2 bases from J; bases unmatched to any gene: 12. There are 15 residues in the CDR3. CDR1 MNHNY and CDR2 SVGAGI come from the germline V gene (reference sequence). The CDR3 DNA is TGTGCCACGAGACTAGCTGGGGGAATCACAGATACGCAGTATTTT. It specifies CATRLAGGITDTQYF.